Following are 26 T cell receptor beta chains from one sample sequenced in a study of blood T cell repertoires in COVID-19. Profiled with immunoSEQ multiplex PCR; TCRdb holds only in-frame clones, not every one. Counted here are about 70,000 clones, 90% to 95% occurring once; the ten biggest clones make up around 2.6%. Sequenced: peripheral blood. The receptor source for this set is a man aged 50-59 years with COVID-19, enrolled during active disease.

The V call is TRBV7-9, the J call TRBJ2-3; tentatively, D is TRBD2 (6 bases). Germline V gene lookup returns CDR1 SEHNR and CDR2 FQNEAQ (reference sequence). With 5 bases removed from V and 2 bases from J, the gap between germline ends came to 17 bases. The CDR3 consists of 16 residues. CDR3 residues: CASSTRGGDPTDTQYF. CDR3 sequence (DNA): TGTGCCAGCAGCACTCGGGGCGGGGATCCCACAGATACGCAGTATTTT.

With respect to this clone: Relative to the germline gene, one junction end is altered; a read error may explain this. The gene calls are TRBV9 and TRBJ1-2; 9 nucleotides agree with TRBD1. Germline V gives CDR1 SGDLS, CDR2 YYNGEE. The CDR3 contains 13 residues. The chain's CDR3 is CASSPPRQGDLLF. DNA of the CDR3: TGTGCCAGCAGCCCTCCGAGACAGGGGGATCTTCTCTTC.

The V and J genes are TRBV28 and TRBJ1-5; 7 bases match TRBD1. V was pared by 1 base and J by 6 bases, with 3 bases of the junction left unmatched. Germline V gene data show CDR1 as MDHEN and CDR2 as SYDVKM. This CDR3 region has 14 residues. CDR3 sequence (DNA): TGTGCCAGCAGTTTATTCGCAGGGGGTCAGCCCCAGCATTTT. Protein product: CASSLFAGGQPQHF.

The rearrangement joins TRBV5-1 to TRBJ1-1; D not resolved. Trimming took 1 base from V and 1 from J, leaving 8 bases between them. Germline assignment: CDR1 SGHRS and CDR2 YFSETQ. The CDR3 loop spans 14 amino acids. CDR3 DNA sequence: TGCGCCAGCAGCTTGAACTACGAGAACACTGAAGCTTTCTTT. Amino acid sequence: CASSLNYENTEAFF.

The rearrangement joins TRBV19 to TRBJ1-4; D is ambiguous. The V gene lost 8 bases and the J gene lost 8 bases, with 15 bases spanning the gap. Germline V gives CDR1 LNHDA, CDR2 SQIVND (reference sequence). There are 13 residues in the CDR3. CDR3 in DNA: TGTGCCAGTGGACGGGGAAGCGAGGAAAAACTGTTTTTT. It is translated as CASGRGSEEKLFF.

The rearrangement links TRBV7-9 to TRBJ1-2; D is uncertain. The CDR3 has 13 amino acids. Germline V CDR1 and CDR2: SEHNR, FQNEAQ (reference sequence). V was pared by 4 bases and J by 0 bases, with 6 bases between. The CDR3 here is CASSSNSNYGYTF. For the CDR3, the DNA is TGTGCCAGCAGCTCTAATTCTAACTATGGCTACACCTTC.

J is TRBJ2-5 and V is TRBV24-1, with TRBD1 as a possible D gene (6 bases). V dropped 3 bases and J dropped 3 bases, with 19 bases sitting between them. The CDR3 runs 17 residues. Germline CDR1 reads KGHDR; CDR2 reads SFDVKD. The CDR3 DNA reads TGTGCCACCAGTGATACCCAGACAGGATTGACCAAAGAGACCCAGTACTTC. Protein sequence: CATSDTQTGLTKETQYF.

The V call is TRBV7-9, the J call TRBJ1-2; 10 bases map to TRBD1. Trimming removed 4 bases from V and 2 bases from J; junction bases left unmatched: 7. The CDR3 is 16 residues long. The V gene's germline CDR1 is SEHNR and CDR2 FQNEAQ (reference sequence). The CDR3 region has the DNA TGTGCCAGCAGCTCGTCAGACAGGGGGCAGAACTATGGCTACACCTTC. Translated: CASSSSDRGQNYGYTF. The full variable domain, with the rest looked up from reference TRBV7-9 and TRBJ1-2, is DTGVSQNPRHKITKRGQNVTFRCDPISEHNRLYWYRQTLGQGPEFLTYFQNEAQLEKSRLLSDRFSAERPKGSFSTLEIQRTEQGDSAMYLCASSSSDRGQNYGYTFGSGTRLTVV.

This clone was counted a single time. The rearrangement links TRBV6-2 or TRBV6-3 to TRBJ2-1; 15 bases are a match to TRBD2. Per the germline V gene, CDR1 is MNHEY and CDR2 is SVGEGT. This CDR3 is built from 19 residues. After removal of 10 bases from V and 5 bases from J, the junction contained 18 bases not matched to a gene. The CDR3 spells CATSGDMGLAGGSHNEQFF. The CDR3 region has the DNA TGTGCCACCAGCGGGGATATGGGACTAGCGGGAGGATCCCACAATGAGCAGTTCTTC.

V is TRBV7-3 and J is TRBJ2-3, with TRBD2 matching over 7 bases. This CDR3 region has 16 residues. J gave up 3 bases and V 3 bases, and 9 bases lay outside the gene matches. Germline lookup yields CDR1 SGHTA and CDR2 FQGTGA. CDR3 coding DNA: TGTGCCAGCAGCTTGCCATGGGGGGGTACGACAGATACGCAGTATTTT. This sequence encodes CASSLPWGGTTDTQYF.

This clone was observed a few times. The chain carries TRBV3-1 (or the pseudogene TRBV3-2) and TRBJ2-1; 9 bases agree with TRBD2. The germline CDR1 and CDR2 sequences are LGHDT and YNNKEL (reference sequence). This CDR3 contains 17 residues. The ends lost 7 bases at V and 2 bases at J; junction bases unmatched: 12. The CDR3 spells CASTRGGGRAAYNEQFF. The DNA for the CDR3 is TGTGCCAGCACCCGAGGAGGCGGGAGGGCCGCCTACAATGAGCAGTTCTTC.

The rearrangement links TRBV7-9 to TRBJ1-2, with a possible D match to TRBD1 (6 bases). Germline V gene sequence: CDR1 SEHNR, CDR2 FQNEAQ (reference sequence). The CDR3 is made up of 14 amino acids. The V and J ends lost 0 bases and 8 bases respectively, with 13 bases between them. CDR3 DNA sequence: TGTGCCAGCAGCTTAGCAGCACAGGGTAACGGCTACACCTTC. Residues: CASSLAAQGNGYTF.

The V call is TRBV9, the J call TRBJ2-5; 7 nucleotides align to TRBD1. Germline V CDR1 and CDR2: SGDLS, YYNGEE. Germline trimming cut 5 bases from V and 1 base from J; bases unmatched to any gene: 8. The length of the CDR3 is 15 residues. The CDR3 coding sequence is TGTGCCAGCAGTCCGGGACAGCCCATCCAAGAGACCCAGTACTTC. Translation gives CASSPGQPIQETQYF.

The genes are TRBV10-1 and TRBJ2-7; tentative D call: TRBD2 (6 bases). Trimming took off 4 bases at V and 3 bases at J, with 16 bases between the two ends. Germline lookup yields CDR1 WNHNN and CDR2 SYGVQD (reference sequence). This CDR3 region has 15 residues. The CDR3 is CASSAPQGGGYEQYV. For the CDR3, the DNA is TGCGCCAGCAGTGCGCCCCAGGGAGGAGGCTACGAGCAGTACGTC.

The J gene is TRBJ1-2, the V gene TRBV5-4, with D maybe TRBD1 (5 bases). From germline, CDR1 is SGHNT and CDR2 YYREEE (reference sequence). This CDR3 is built from 14 residues. Trimming stripped 3 bases from V and 3 bases from J, with 12 bases between. The CDR3 loop is CASSSIGGDYGYTF. CDR3 coding DNA: TGTGCCAGCAGCTCCATCGGGGGGGACTATGGCTACACCTTC.

This chain uses TRBV5-1 with TRBJ2-7; TRBD1 agrees at 9 bases. This CDR3 contains 15 residues. With V trimmed by 4 bases and J by 7 bases, 12 bases remained unmatched. CDR1 SGHRS and CDR2 YFSETQ come from the germline V gene. CDR3 bases: TGCGCCAGCAGCCTGTCCGGGACAGGGATTGAGGAGCAGTACTTC. This encodes CASSLSGTGIEEQYF.

V gene TRBV19 combines with J gene TRBJ2-2, with TRBD1 as a possible D gene (5 bases). The length of the CDR3 is 16 residues. Germline CDR1 reads LNHDA; CDR2 reads SQIVND (reference sequence). Trimming left V 7 bases short and J 5 bases short, with 20 bases between. The CDR3 reads CASTSAAAGITGELFF. The CDR3 DNA sequence: TGTGCCAGTACTTCTGCAGCCGCAGGGATAACCGGGGAGCTGTTTTTT.

V usage is TRBV2 and J usage is TRBJ2-7; D uncertain. The germline V gene has CDR1 SNHLY and CDR2 FYNNEI. The CDR3 is 12 residues long. Trimming removed 3 bases at V and 3 bases at J, with 6 bases between. The CDR3 loop is CASSDSVYEQYF. For the CDR3, the DNA is TGTGCCAGCAGTGACAGTGTCTACGAGCAGTACTTC.

The chain is built from TRBV9 and TRBJ2-3; 10 bases map to TRBD1. J lost 4 bases, V lost 0 bases, and 8 bases had no gene match. Germline V gives CDR1 SGDLS, CDR2 YYNGEE. The length of the CDR3 is 17 residues. The CDR3 here is CASSVAETGGIADTQYF. The CDR3 DNA reads as TGTGCCAGCAGCGTAGCAGAGACAGGGGGCATCGCAGATACGCAGTATTTT.

This rearrangement joins TRBV24-1 to TRBJ2-3, with D possibly being TRBD2 (6 bases). V was trimmed by 4 bases and J by 0 bases, leaving 13 bases between them. Germline values: CDR1 KGHDR, CDR2 SFDVKD. The CDR3 sequence is 16 residues long. This CDR3 is CATSDPGGASTDTQYF. The CDR3 nucleotides are TGTGCCACCAGTGACCCGGGCGGGGCCAGCACAGATACGCAGTATTTT.

This chain joins TRBV28 and TRBJ1-2; tentative D call: TRBD1 (5 bases). Germline V gene data show CDR1 as MDHEN and CDR2 as SYDVKM. This CDR3 is built from 17 residues. Trimming pared 3 bases from V and 4 bases from J, leaving 21 bases between. CDR3 coding DNA: TGTGCCAGCAGTTTCAATCCCAGGACGGGGGATGGCTATGGCTACACCTTC. Encoded protein: CASSFNPRTGDGYGYTF.

The chain recombines TRBV7-9 with TRBJ1-2; D may be TRBD1 (6 bases). V was shortened by 5 bases and J by 5 bases, with 15 bases between the two germline ends. CDR3 size: 14 residues. Germline CDR1 reads SEHNR; CDR2 reads FQNEAQ (reference sequence). CDR3 region: CASSPTTGLYGYTF. The CDR3 DNA is TGTGCCAGCAGCCCCACGACAGGCTTGTATGGCTACACCTTC.

This clone was counted a single time. The J gene is TRBJ2-5, the V gene TRBV19, with D possibly being TRBD2 (5 bases). Per the germline V gene, CDR1 is LNHDA and CDR2 is SQIVND (reference sequence). The V and J ends lost 5 bases and 1 base respectively, with 17 bases between them. CDR3 length: 16 amino acids. Written as DNA, the CDR3 is TGTGCCAGTAGTTTCGGCGTCTTGAGCGGCCAAGAGACCCAGTACTTC. Its protein product is CASSFGVLSGQETQYF.

The chain uses TRBV9 and TRBJ1-6; D is perhaps TRBD1 (6 bases). Trimming shortened V by 4 bases and J by 10 bases, and 21 bases separated the two germline ends. The CDR3 spans 16 residues. CDR1 and CDR2 (germline): SGDLS, YYNGEE. This chain's CDR3 is CASSPKGAGEKSPLHF. DNA of the CDR3: TGTGCCAGCAGCCCCAAAGGAGCAGGGGAGAAATCACCCCTCCACTTT.

CDR3 sequence (DNA): TGTGCCTGGAAAGGGGAGGGAAACACTGAAGCTTTCTTT. Translated: CAWKGEGNTEAFF. V usage is TRBV30 and J usage is TRBJ1-1; D is perhaps TRBD1 (5 bases). CDR1 and CDR2 (germline): GTSNPN, SVGIG (reference sequence). This CDR3 is 13 amino acids long. Trimming took off 4 bases at V and 2 bases at J, with 11 bases between the two ends.

The chain recombines TRBV25-1 with TRBJ1-4; D may be TRBD1 (6 bases). The CDR3 has 16 amino acids. The germline V and J ends were trimmed by 4 bases and 1 base, with 13 bases remaining between them. In germline, CDR1 is MGHDK, CDR2 SYGVNS. The CDR3 protein is CASSAQGQGTNEKLFF. The CDR3 nucleotides are TGTGCCAGCAGTGCACAGGGTCAGGGAACTAATGAAAAACTGTTTTTT.